These 11 T cell receptor beta chains share one sample of origin, sequenced in a study of T cells expressing NK-cell markers (dated by TCRdb to the early 2020s). Library generation was performed with 5' RACE. Sequencing was carried out with an Illumina HiSeq 2000. TCRdb reprocessed the reads and provides one entry for every CDR3 protein sequence; no DNA is given. The table kept for this sample lists roughly 430,000 distinct CDR3 sequences. The biggest ten clones account for more than 7% of the sample. Specimen: blood T cells: a sorted CD56 or NKG2C T cell subset, CD4+ or CD8+ T cells, or bulk PBMC T cells (not recorded which). The source is a woman between 18 and 70 years old in good health.

The chain has TRBV10-3 and TRBJ2-1; as DNA is missing, the TRBD1 call by TCRdb cannot be tested. Germline values: CDR1 ENHRY, CDR2 SYGVKD. The CDR3 runs to 15 residues. The CDR3: CAIAWRGGSYNEQFF.

This chain connects TRBV29-1 to TRBJ2-7; lacking DNA, the TRBD2 call made by TCRdb goes unchecked. The CDR3 contains 14 residues. Germline CDR1 and CDR2: SQVTM and ANQGSEA. The chain's CDR3 is CSVAPSGDSYEQYF.

The chain links TRBV6-2 or TRBV6-3 to TRBJ1-1. CDR3 length: 12 amino acids. Germline-derived CDR1 and CDR2 are MNHEY and SVGEGT. This CDR3 reads CASRATGREAFF.

V and J are TRBV14 and TRBJ2-1; TCRdb calls TRBD2, which cannot be checked without DNA. The CDR3 has 17 amino acids. CDR1 and CDR2 from the germline V gene are SGHDN and FVKESK. CDR3 region: CASSQTGDYSINNEQFF. Variable domain in full (rest from reference TRBV14 and TRBJ2-1): EAGVTQFPSHSVIEKGQTVTLRCDPISGHDNLYWYRRVMGKEIKFLLHFVKESKQDESGMPNNRFLAERTGGTYSTLKVQPAELEDSGVYFCASSQTGDYSINNEQFFGPGTRLTVL.

The chain recombines TRBV10-3 with TRBJ2-2; no DNA is available, so the TRBD1 call from TCRdb remains unchecked. CDR1 and CDR2 from the germline V gene are ENHRY and SYGVKD. The CDR3 totals 16 residues. CDR3 amino acids: CAIRTQGARSTGELFF.

The V gene is TRBV7-2, the J gene TRBJ2-5; there is no DNA to check the TCRdb D call of TRBD1. Per germline, CDR1 SGHTA and CDR2 FQGNSA. The CDR3 is made up of 15 amino acids. The chain's CDR3 is CASGLQGASWETQYF.

The J gene is TRBJ2-1, the V gene TRBV19; TCRdb picks TRBD2, but there is no DNA to check that call. The CDR3 is 16 residues long. Per germline, CDR1 LNHDA and CDR2 SQIVND (reference sequence). The CDR3 spells CASSIESGTSPNEQFF.

This chain uses TRBV29-1 with TRBJ2-3; TCRdb gives TRBD2 as the D gene, but with no DNA this cannot be confirmed. CDR1 is SQVTM, CDR2 ANQGSEA, per germline. This CDR3 is 18 amino acids long. The CDR3 sequence is CSVEEGVLAASVRDTQYF.

V usage is TRBV11-1 and J usage is TRBJ1-1. This CDR3 contains 18 residues. Germline-derived CDR1 and CDR2 are SGHAT and FQDESV (reference sequence). CDR3: CASSSTRQSWAKETEAFF.

The V gene is TRBV7-2, the J gene TRBJ2-3. CDR1 and CDR2 from the germline V gene are SGHTA and FQGNSA. The CDR3 loop spans 13 amino acids. The CDR3 loop is CASSSSATDTQYF. Supplemented by reference TRBV7-2 and TRBJ2-3, the full variable domain reads GAGVSQSPSNKVTEKGKDVELRCDPISGHTALYWYRQSLGQGLEFLIYFQGNSAPDKSGLPSDRFSAERTGGSVSTLTIQRTQQEDSAVYLCASSSSATDTQYFGPGTRLTVL.

V is TRBV20-1 and J is TRBJ2-1. The germline V gene encodes CDR1 DFQATT and CDR2 SNEGSKA (reference sequence). This CDR3 region has 16 residues. The CDR3 reads CSARDPTSESYNEQFF.